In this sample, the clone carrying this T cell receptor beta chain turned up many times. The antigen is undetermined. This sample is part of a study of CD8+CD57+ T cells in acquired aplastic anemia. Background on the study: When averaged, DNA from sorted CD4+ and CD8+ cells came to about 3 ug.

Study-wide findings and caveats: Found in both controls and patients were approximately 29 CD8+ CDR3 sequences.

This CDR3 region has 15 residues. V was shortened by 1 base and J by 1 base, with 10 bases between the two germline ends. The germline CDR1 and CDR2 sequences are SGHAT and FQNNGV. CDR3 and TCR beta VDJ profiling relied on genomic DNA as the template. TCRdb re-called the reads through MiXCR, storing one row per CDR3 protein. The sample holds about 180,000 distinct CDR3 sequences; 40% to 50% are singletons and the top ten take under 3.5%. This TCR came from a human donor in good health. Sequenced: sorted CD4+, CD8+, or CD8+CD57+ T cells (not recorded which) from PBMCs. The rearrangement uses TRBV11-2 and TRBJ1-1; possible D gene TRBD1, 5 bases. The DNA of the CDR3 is TGTGCCAGCAGCTTAGTGGGAGGGGCGAACACTGAAGCTTTCTTT. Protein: CASSLVGGANTEAFF. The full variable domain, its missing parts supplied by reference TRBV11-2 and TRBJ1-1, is EAGVAQSPRYKIIEKRQSVAFWCNPISGHATLYWYQQILGQGPKLLIQFQNNGVVDDSQLPKDRFSAERLKGVDSTLKIQPAKLEDSAVYLCASSLVGGANTEAFFGQGTRLTVV.